This record concerns one T cell receptor beta chain sequence. It has no known antigen specificity. There are no base qualities to consult, and no much larger clone falls within one base. Genomic DNA was isolated from the sorted cells so that the TCRbeta CDR3 region could be sequenced. TCRbeta CDR3 regions were sequenced using the immunoSEQ Assay. The clones in this table, taken by TCRdb from immuneACCESS, are in-frame only. Not every clone is retained; where verified, under half of the shortfall comes from an unresolved V gene, and the cause of the rest is unknown. The table for this sample lists 45,000 or so clones; approximately 80% of them were counted only once. Of the sample, under 7% falls within the top ten clones. The trial excluded patients who had a history of autoimmune disease or were on systemic immunosuppression. In every dose cohort, peripheral blood was drawn for TCR sequencing at baseline, cycle 4 day 1, and cycle 7 day 1. Samples were obtained from an open-label, multicenter, first-in-human phase I dose-escalation trial of ivuxolimab. The trial enrolled adults with locally advanced or metastatic head and neck squamous cell, hepatocellular, melanoma or renal cell carcinoma. Before TCR sequencing, CD4+ T cells and CD8+ T cells from peripheral blood were sorted into separate populations.

This record belongs to a study of OX40 agonist ivuxolimab in advanced cancers. Broadly, across the study: Ivuxolimab was a fully human IgG2 agonistic monoclonal antibody targeting the costimulatory receptor OX40 (CD134). Intravenous ivuxolimab was administered to patients every 2 weeks at six dose levels: 0.01, 0.1, 0.3, 1.5, 3 and 10 mg/kg. Prior anti-PD-1, anti-PD-L1 or anti-CTLA-4 therapy was permitted, and roughly two fifths of dose-escalation patients had received checkpoint inhibitors. Among the approximately 50 dose-escalation patients, around 20 had hepatocellular carcinoma, around 15 melanoma, 9 renal cell carcinoma and 9 head and neck cancer. Peripheral TCRbeta sequencing aimed to test whether ivuxolimab altered TCR sequence diversity and caused clonal T-cell expansion. The dose-escalation cohort was 82.7% male with a mean age of about 65 years, ranging from 23 to 79. Three dose-escalation patients achieved partial responses, one with hepatocellular carcinoma and two with cutaneous melanoma. The paper reports the monotherapy dose-escalation portion (N of about 54 patients) of the phase I ivuxolimab trial.

V is trimmed back by 7 bases and J by 7 bases, and the junction contains 3 bases that no gene match accounts for. From its cysteine to its phenylalanine, the CDR3 spans 12 amino acids. The only DNA kept is the CDR3, 36 bases in frame from the first base. Looking up the germline V gene yields CDR1 ENHRY and CDR2 SYGVKD. The research as a whole found: In the 0.1-3.0 mg/kg groups, partial responders were among the patients with the lowest normalized peripheral clonal expansion, particularly in CD8+ T cells. After ivuxolimab, CD8+ T cells had more expanded clones than CD4+ T cells on average. The antigen specificity of the peripheral T cells that underwent clonal expansion was not determined. Low levels of normalized T-cell clonal expansion were also seen in some nonresponding patients. At doses of 0.1 to 3.0 mg/kg, clonal expansion of both CD4+ and CD8+ T cells in blood was seen between baseline and week 6.

Recombination connected TRBV10-3 to TRBJ1-2, and TRBD1 aligns with 10 junction nucleotides. The material was CD4+ or CD8+ T cells sorted from blood, obtained in a trial of the OX40 agonist ivuxolimab. The TCR was taken from an adult with an advanced solid tumor such as melanoma, head and neck, liver or kidney cancer. The DNA reads as follows: TGTGCCATCACCGGGACAGGGGCTGGCTACACCTTC. Translated, it reads CAITGTGAGYTF.